This entry lists 4 T cell receptor beta chains sequenced from one sample in a study of blood T cell repertoires in COVID-19. The assay was immunoSEQ multiplex PCR, and TCRdb's table has in-frame clones only and misses some. The data contain 55,000 to 85,000 clones, approximately 90% of them singletons. The sample comprised peripheral blood. All receptors derive from a woman aged 18-35 years with acute or convalescent COVID-19.

This chain uses TRBV5-1 with TRBJ2-5; 9 bases fit TRBD2. J was trimmed by 3 bases and V by 5 bases; bases with no gene match: 8. Germline lookup yields CDR1 SGHRS and CDR2 YFSETQ. The CDR3 sequence is 15 residues long. The CDR3 coding sequence is TGCGCCAGCAGAAGCGGCGGGAGGGTCGAAGAGACCCAGTACTTC. Encoded protein: CASRSGGRVEETQYF.

This clone was detected only once. The chain is built from TRBV6-5 and TRBJ2-3; 10 bases map to TRBD2. The CDR3 extends over 15 amino acids. From germline, CDR1 is MNHEY and CDR2 SVGAGI. Trimming removed 7 bases from V and 7 bases from J; junction bases left unmatched: 11. The DNA of the CDR3 is TGTGCCAGCAAGGAACTAGCGGGGACCTCGAATACGCAGTATTTT. Amino acid sequence: CASKELAGTSNTQYF.

This clone was counted once. V usage is TRBV12-3 or TRBV12-4 and J usage is TRBJ1-2; no reliable D call. The CDR3 length is 13 residues. Trimming stripped 1 base from V and 2 bases from J, with 5 bases between. The CDR3 region has the DNA TGTGCCAGCAGTTTAGGACAAAACTATGGCTACACCTTC. Encoded protein: CASSLGQNYGYTF.

The chain carries TRBV4-1 and TRBJ1-2, with D unresolved. Trimming pared 2 bases from V and 3 bases from J, leaving 7 bases between. Germline V CDR1 and CDR2: MGHRA, YSYEKL. The CDR3 is 13 residues long. In nucleotides, the CDR3 is TGCGCCAGCAGCCAAAGGGAGGACTATGGCTACACCTTC. It is translated as CASSQREDYGYTF.